This T cell receptor (beta chain) was captured by sequencing in a study of T cells in Graves' hyperthyroidism and ophthalmopathy. TCR beta CDR3 region amplification was performed from RNA transcripts. An initial round of RT-PCR targeting the TCR CDR3 relied on the HTBI primer set. One entry per CDR3 protein results from TCRdb running MiXCR on the multiplex PCR reads. This sample has hundreds of thousands of distinct CDR3 sequences; nearly 45% occur once, and the top ten carry roughly 7.2%. Sequencing input: peripheral blood or thyroid tissue (not recorded which). The sequence was obtained from an adult man with Graves' disease, either hyperthyroidism or ophthalmopathy (not recorded which).

In DNA, the CDR3 is TGTGCCACCAGTTACCCCACAGGGGGGAGAGAGACCCAGTACTTC. Translating it yields CATSYPTGGRETQYF. The chain is built from TRBV24-1 and TRBJ2-5, with 8 bases fitting TRBD1. With 6 bases clipped from V and 4 bases from J, the junction kept 9 bases outside the gene matches. Germline CDR1 and CDR2: KGHDR and SFDVKD. The CDR3 is 15 residues long.